Below, 11 T cell receptor beta chains from the same sample are listed, as sequenced in a study of blood T cell repertoires in COVID-19. The repertoire was sequenced with immunoSEQ multiplex PCR; TCRdb's copy has only in-frame clones and lacks some. The table records around 100,000 clones, under 95% of them present only once. The sequencing sample was made of peripheral blood. These receptors came from a human donor with active COVID-19. The donor label of this sample is uncertain.

The count of this clone is one. The V gene is TRBV6-5, the J gene TRBJ2-5; D possibly corresponds to TRBD1 (5 bases). Trimming took off 6 bases at V and 9 bases at J, with 11 bases between the two ends. Germline values: CDR1 MNHEY, CDR2 SVGAGI. The CDR3 runs 11 residues. The CDR3 reads CASSGQGAQYF. The CDR3 nucleotides read TGTGCCAGCAGCGGTCAAGGGGCCCAGTACTTC.

The V and J genes are TRBV6-5 and TRBJ1-1; D may be TRBD1 (5 bases). V was pared by 6 bases and J by 1 base, with 9 bases between. The germline V gene has CDR1 MNHEY and CDR2 SVGAGI. The CDR3 covers 13 residues. The CDR3 region is CASRRGTNTEAFF. CDR3 sequence (DNA): TGTGCCAGCAGACGGGGGACGAACACTGAAGCTTTCTTT.

The chain joins TRBV6-5 to TRBJ2-5, with 8 positions matching TRBD1. The CDR3 is 14 amino acids. The junction had 4 bases not matched to a gene; V was cut back by 6 bases and J by 1 base. The germline V gene has CDR1 MNHEY and CDR2 SVGAGI. The CDR3 coding sequence is TGTGCCAGCAGCCGTGACAGGGGCCAAGAGACCCAGTACTTC. Its translation: CASSRDRGQETQYF.

This CDR3 is CASINGGSVTGELFF. The CDR3 DNA sequence: TGTGCCAGCATCAATGGGGGGTCTGTCACCGGGGAGCTGTTTTTT. The chain uses TRBV28 and TRBJ2-2; D is perhaps TRBD2 (6 bases). V lost 7 bases to trimming and J lost 4 bases, with 16 bases between them. Germline V lookup: CDR1 MDHEN, CDR2 SYDVKM. CDR3 length: 15 amino acids.

This sequence joins TRBV7-3 and TRBJ2-5; no definite D call. From germline, CDR1 is SGHTA and CDR2 FQGTGA. The CDR3 covers 13 residues. V was pared by 1 base and J by 4 bases, with 7 bases between. The CDR3 region has the DNA TGTGCCAGCAGCTTAAGCCCGGGAGAGACCCAGTACTTC. It yields the protein CASSLSPGETQYF.

The chain carries TRBV7-9 and TRBJ2-6, with a possible D match to TRBD2 (7 bases). CDR1 and CDR2 from the germline V gene are SEHNR and FQNEAQ (reference sequence). This CDR3 is 16 amino acids long. The V gene lost 6 bases and the J gene lost 3 bases, with 15 bases spanning the gap. In DNA form, the CDR3 reads TGTGCCAGCAGGCGAGGACAGCGGGGTGGGGCCAACGTCCTGACTTTC. Amino acids: CASRRGQRGGANVLTF.

This rearrangement joins TRBV11-2 to TRBJ2-1; 7 bases are shared with TRBD1. The CDR3 totals 15 residues. In germline, CDR1 is SGHAT, CDR2 FQNNGV. The V gene end was trimmed by 6 bases and the J gene end by 6 bases; junction bases not matched to a gene: 11. The CDR3 region has the DNA TGTGCCAGCAGGCCAATACAGGGGTTTTCCAATGAGCAGTTCTTC. Amino acids: CASRPIQGFSNEQFF.

As DNA, the CDR3 is TGCGCCAGCAGCCAAGATCCCCAGGGAGGAGGACTGTTTTTT. Protein product: CASSQDPQGGGLFF. The V and J genes are TRBV4-1 and TRBJ1-4; D possibly corresponds to TRBD1 (5 bases). Per the germline V gene, CDR1 is MGHRA and CDR2 is YSYEKL. V was cut by 0 bases and J by 13 bases, with 15 bases left in between. The CDR3 sequence is 14 residues long.

J is TRBJ2-5 and V is TRBV27; weak D call: TRBD2 (6 bases). The germline gives CDR1 MNHEY, CDR2 SMNVEV (reference sequence). Trimming pared 7 bases from V and 5 bases from J, leaving 20 bases between. This CDR3 is built from 15 residues. The CDR3 region has the DNA TGTGCCAGCATCCACCGAGGCGTGGCGGGGGAGACCCAGTACTTC. Residues: CASIHRGVAGETQYF.

This clone was seen a single time. The chain is built from TRBV2 and TRBJ2-3; 8 bases fit TRBD1. V was pared by 3 bases and J by 6 bases, with 11 bases of the junction left unmatched. Germline assignment: CDR1 SNHLY and CDR2 FYNNEI. The CDR3 runs 16 residues. As DNA, the CDR3 is TGTGCCAGCAGTGAGGAACAGGGGGGACTTAGGGATACGCAGTATTTT. Translating it yields CASSEEQGGLRDTQYF.

This chain links TRBV19 with TRBJ1-4, with D perhaps matching TRBD1 (6 bases). The germline V and J ends were trimmed by 4 bases and 8 bases, with 17 bases remaining between them. CDR3 length: 15 amino acids. Germline loops: CDR1 LNHDA, CDR2 SQIVND (reference sequence). CDR3 nucleotide sequence: TGTGCCAGTAGTAGGGGGCCCTACCCGGGCGAAAAACTGTTTTTT. This codes for CASSRGPYPGEKLFF.